These 9 T cell receptor beta chains were all obtained from the same sample, sequenced in a study of T cell responses to AZD1222 COVID-19 vaccine. Sequenced by immunoSEQ multiplex PCR; TCRdb stores in-frame clones only, minus some. The table includes about 150,000 clones, about 90% detected once. The sequencing here drew on peripheral blood, taken on day 0 of AZD1222 vaccination. These receptor sequences come from an adult in good health.

The V and J genes are TRBV6-2 or TRBV6-3 and TRBJ1-5, with a weak D call TRBD1 (5 bases). CDR3 length equals 18 residues. Trimming removed 0 bases from V and 0 bases from J, with 15 bases in between. CDR1 and CDR2 (germline): MNHEY, SVGEGT. CDR3 in DNA: TGTGCCAGCAGTTACTCGGTAGTGGACACCTATAGCAATCAGCCCCAGCATTTT. It codes for CASSYSVVDTYSNQPQHF.

This sequence joins TRBV28 and TRBJ2-3; weak D call: TRBD1 (6 bases). CDR3 length equals 18 residues. V was clipped by 5 bases and J by 6 bases, with 27 bases between them. The germline CDR1 and CDR2 sequences are MDHEN and SYDVKM. The CDR3 loop reads CASSIPRGGPIGYDTQYF. CDR3 bases: TGTGCCAGCAGTATACCCCGAGGGGGTCCCATCGGGTACGATACGCAGTATTTT.

This chain uses TRBV7-9 with TRBJ2-7, with TRBD2 matching 13 bases. The CDR3 is made up of 17 amino acids. The J segment lost 3 bases and the V segment lost 5 bases, leaving 10 bases of the junction unmatched. Germline V gives CDR1 SEHNR, CDR2 FQNEAQ (reference sequence). The CDR3, as DNA: TGTGCCAGCAGCCTCGGGGGACTAGCGGGGAGGAACTACGAGCAGTACTTC. Protein sequence: CASSLGGLAGRNYEQYF.

The chain uses TRBV6-5 and TRBJ2-7, with TRBD1 identical over 9 bases. After removal of 2 bases from V and 3 bases from J, the junction contained 5 bases not matched to a gene. CDR3 length: 15 residues. The germline CDR1 and CDR2 sequences are MNHEY and SVGAGI. The CDR3, as DNA: TGTGCCAGCAGTTACCCCGGGACAGGGAACTACGAGCAGTACTTC. It yields the protein CASSYPGTGNYEQYF.

The chain has TRBV7-9 and TRBJ2-3; 11 nucleotides align to TRBD2. Trimming at V came to 6 bases and at J to 1 base, leaving 0 bases not matched to a gene. CDR1 is SEHNR, CDR2 FQNEAQ, per germline (reference sequence). The CDR3 consists of 14 residues. CDR3 sequence reads: CASRTSGGTDTQYF. The CDR3 nucleotides read TGTGCCAGCAGGACTAGCGGGGGCACAGATACGCAGTATTTT.

V and J are TRBV7-2 and TRBJ2-5; D not certain. Between the trimmed V and J ends, which lost 3 bases and 5 bases, there was a span of 10 bases. Germline CDR1 reads SGHTA; CDR2 reads FQGNSA. The CDR3 runs 13 residues. CDR3 residues: CASSFWAGETQYF. In nucleotides, the CDR3 is TGTGCCAGCAGCTTCTGGGCCGGGGAGACCCAGTACTTC.

V gene TRBV2 combines with J gene TRBJ2-3; 7 bases are shared with TRBD2. The V segment lost 8 bases and the J segment 4 bases; nucleotides outside the gene matches: 15. The CDR3 consists of 16 residues. Germline V lookup: CDR1 SNHLY, CDR2 FYNNEI. CDR3 loop: CASGYGEGTTADTQYF. The CDR3 DNA follows: TGTGCCAGCGGTTATGGGGAGGGGACCACGGCAGATACGCAGTATTTT.

This clone was seen more than once but under ten times. This chain joins TRBV2 and TRBJ2-7, with unresolved D. Germline CDR1 is SNHLY and CDR2 is FYNNEI. Deletions cut 6 bases from V and 6 bases from J, with 18 bases between. The CDR3 extends over 14 amino acids. Here the CDR3 reads CASSPVRLNSEQYF. The CDR3 DNA is TGTGCCAGCAGCCCGGTCCGGTTGAATTCCGAGCAGTACTTC.

This rearrangement joins TRBV5-8 to TRBJ2-3; 9 bases are a match to TRBD1. The V segment lost 4 bases and the J segment 0 bases; nucleotides outside the gene matches: 0. The germline CDR1 and CDR2 sequences are SGHTS and YDEGEE. This CDR3 region has 14 residues. In DNA form, the CDR3 reads TGTGCCAGCAGCGGACAGGGGAGCACAGATACGCAGTATTTT. Translating gives CASSGQGSTDTQYF.